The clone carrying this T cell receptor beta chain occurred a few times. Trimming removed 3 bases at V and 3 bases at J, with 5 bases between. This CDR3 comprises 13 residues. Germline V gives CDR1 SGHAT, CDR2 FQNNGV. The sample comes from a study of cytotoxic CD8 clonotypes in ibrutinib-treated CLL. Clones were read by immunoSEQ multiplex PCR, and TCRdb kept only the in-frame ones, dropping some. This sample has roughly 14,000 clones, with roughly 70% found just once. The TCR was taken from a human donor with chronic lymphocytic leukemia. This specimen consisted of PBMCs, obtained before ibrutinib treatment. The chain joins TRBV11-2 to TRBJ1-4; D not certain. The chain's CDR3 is CASSLDSNEKLFF. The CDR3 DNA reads TGTGCCAGCAGCTTGGACTCTAATGAAAAACTGTTTTTT.